This record looks at one T cell receptor (beta chain) sequence and its context. As originally analysed: Amplified reference gene primers provided the basis for estimating nucleated cell counts. TCRdb's table, derived via immunoSEQ multiplex PCR, lists solely in-frame clones and lacks some. V, J and clone size are taken as reported in that table, and D and trimming were inferred from the DNA itself. The data show around 180,000 clones, approximately 74% seen once. Germline V gene data show CDR1 as LNHDA and CDR2 as SQIVND (reference sequence). CDR3 length: 14 amino acids. With 5 bases clipped from V and 2 bases from J, the junction kept 6 bases outside the gene matches. The data are from a study of blood T cell repertoires in COVID-19. Study in general: Italy, Spain and the United States were the sources of the convalescent and acute COVID-19 samples. PBMCs, B-cell-depleted T cells, or T cells provided the cDNA or gDNA that made up the material.

The chain joins TRBV19 to TRBJ2-7; 7 bases map to TRBD1. Sequencing input: peripheral blood. The clonotype comes from a woman of 80 years or more with acute or convalescent COVID-19. The CDR3 reads CASSPSGGAYEQYF. CDR3 DNA sequence: TGTGCCAGTAGTCCCTCAGGGGGAGCCTACGAGCAGTACTTC.